Listed here are 27 T cell receptor beta chains from one sample, sequenced in a study of shared clonotypes between healthy human individuals. Assay used: immunoSEQ multiplex PCR; TCRdb lists only in-frame clones, some missing. The sample carries about 1.1 million clones, around 78% recorded once. Sequenced sample: memory CD4+ T cells from PBMCs. Subset meaning: CD45RA-negative fraction. These receptors all stem from a young man in good health. Some clones in this sample may be carry-over from other donors' samples.

This clone showed up just once. V usage is TRBV28 and J usage is TRBJ1-1; D may be TRBD1 (6 bases). The V gene lost 8 bases and the J gene lost 2 bases, with 12 bases spanning the gap. The CDR3 runs 13 residues. Germline CDR1 MDHEN, CDR2 SYDVKM. The CDR3 DNA reads TGTGCCAGCCTGGACAGTCTAAACACTGAAGCTTTCTTT. It translates to CASLDSLNTEAFF.

The genes are TRBV19 and TRBJ1-2; D is ambiguous. V shed 3 bases and J shed 6 bases, with 11 bases lying between them. The germline CDR1 and CDR2 sequences are LNHDA and SQIVND (reference sequence). The length of the CDR3 is 13 residues. In DNA, the CDR3 is TGTGCCAGTAGTATGACCCGTGAGGATGGCTACACCTTC. It encodes CASSMTREDGYTF.

In the case of this clone: Other DNA variants within this sample encode the same CDR3. The rearrangement links TRBV2 to TRBJ2-7; TRBD1 matches 8 bases. Germline V gene data show CDR1 as SNHLY and CDR2 as FYNNEI. V was clipped by 7 bases and J by 0 bases; unmatched bases: 5. This CDR3 has 14 amino acids. As DNA, the CDR3 is TGTGCCAGCAAACAGGGGGGTAGCTCCTACGAGCAGTACTTC. Its protein product is CASKQGGSSYEQYF.

With regard to this clone: A much larger clone lies a single base off, so this may be a read error. This chain uses TRBV7-3 with TRBJ2-1, with 9 bases identical to TRBD2. This CDR3 region has 16 residues. Trimming at V came to 5 bases and at J to 0 bases, leaving 5 bases not matched to a gene. Germline V lookup: CDR1 SGHTA, CDR2 FQGTGA. The CDR3 here is CASSPRLADSYNEQFF. CDR3 sequence (DNA): TGTGCCAGCAGCCCCCGACTAGCGGACTCCTACAATGAGCAGTTCTTC. Variable domain in full (rest from reference TRBV7-3 and TRBJ2-1): GAGVSQTPSNKVTEKGKYVELRCDPISGHTALYWYRQSLGQGPEFLIYFQGTGAADDSGLPNDRFFAVRPEGSVSTLKIQRTERGDSAVYLCASSPRLADSYNEQFFGPGTRLTVL.

This rearrangement joins TRBV7-3 to TRBJ2-3, with D maybe TRBD2 (6 bases). Per the germline V gene, CDR1 is SGHTA and CDR2 is FQGTGA. V was cut by 5 bases and J by 5 bases, with 20 bases left in between. CDR3 size: 16 residues. Here the CDR3 reads CASSLGSSRDLDTQYF. DNA for the CDR3: TGTGCCAGCAGCCTCGGGAGTAGCCGGGACTTAGATACGCAGTATTTT.

This clone was recorded many times. This chain connects TRBV4-1 to TRBJ1-2; 7 bases are shared with TRBD1. Trimming took 3 bases from V and 7 from J; bases not matched to a gene: 5. There are 13 residues in the CDR3. Germline V gene sequence: CDR1 MGHRA, CDR2 YSYEKL. As DNA, the CDR3 is TGCGCCAGCAGCCATAGCAGGGGGGCTGGCTACACCTTC. Protein product: CASSHSRGAGYTF.

This clone came up once. The chain's CDR3 is CAWSAYYPSGGSTDTQYF. CDR3 nucleotides: TGTGCCTGGAGTGCTTACTATCCTAGCGGGGGGAGCACAGATACGCAGTATTTT. The chain employs TRBV30 and TRBJ2-3; 11 bases line up with TRBD2. Losses at the gene ends were 1 base for V and 0 bases for J; bases not matched to a gene: 9. The CDR3 covers 18 residues. Germline V gives CDR1 GTSNPN, CDR2 SVGIG (reference sequence). The whole variable domain, remainder taken from reference TRBV30 and TRBJ2-3, is SQTIHQWPATLVQPVGSPLSLECTVEGTSNPNLYWYRQAAGRGLQLLFYSVGIGQISSEVPQNLSASRPQDRQFILSSKKLLLSDSGFYLCAWSAYYPSGGSTDTQYFGPGTRLTVL.

The J gene is TRBJ2-7, the V gene TRBV19; D unclear. This CDR3 spans 17 amino acids. The V and J ends lost 0 bases and 5 bases respectively, with 20 bases between them. CDR1 LNHDA and CDR2 SQIVND come from the germline V gene (reference sequence). The CDR3 nucleotides are TGTGCCAGTAGTATAGACCATTCAGGTGGCCCCAGGAACGAGCAGTACTTC. This translates into CASSIDHSGGPRNEQYF.

This clone was detected a few times. The chain links TRBV30 to TRBJ2-3; 13 bases match TRBD2. V lost 5 bases to trimming and J lost 10 bases; unmatched junction nucleotides: 12. The length of the CDR3 is 15 residues. CDR1 and CDR2 (germline): GTSNPN, SVGIG (reference sequence). The CDR3 protein is CAWRLAGGYLLPQYF. CDR3 in DNA: TGTGCCTGGCGACTAGCGGGAGGATATCTTCTCCCGCAGTATTTT.

The J gene is TRBJ2-5, the V gene TRBV6-1; a possible D gene is TRBD1 (6 bases). The V and J ends lost 5 bases and 1 base respectively, with 14 bases between them. Germline V gene data show CDR1 as MNHNS and CDR2 as SASEGT. This CDR3 has 15 residues. CDR3: CASSRFRGPQETQYF. CDR3 DNA: TGTGCCAGCAGTCGATTCAGGGGCCCCCAAGAGACCCAGTACTTC.

In the case of this clone: One end of the junction varies from germline; a read error may be responsible. The chain is built from TRBV5-3 and TRBJ2-6, with unresolved D. TRBV5-3 is assigned to the ORF class and has an uncertain function. CDR3 size: 12 residues. The CDR3 spells CARISGANVLTF. The CDR3, as DNA: TGTGCCAGAATCTCTGGAGCCAACGTCCTGACTTTC.

This chain connects TRBV27 to TRBJ2-3; D gene unclear. Germline lookup yields CDR1 MNHEY and CDR2 SMNVEV (reference sequence). CDR3 length: 16 residues. V lost 1 base and J 2 bases, leaving 13 bases between the germline ends. The CDR3 here is CASSLFPRRITDTQYF. Written as DNA, the CDR3 is TGTGCCAGCAGTTTATTCCCCAGGCGTATCACAGATACGCAGTATTTT.

The J gene is TRBJ2-7, the V gene TRBV6-6; maybe TRBD2 (5 bases). The CDR3 covers 11 residues. Germline V CDR1 and CDR2: MNHNY, SVGAGI (reference sequence). The germline V and J ends were trimmed by 4 bases and 7 bases, with 8 bases remaining between them. The CDR3 DNA follows: TGTGCCAGCAGTTTTGGCGGGGAGCAGTACTTC. This encodes CASSFGGEQYF.

The gene calls are TRBV30 and TRBJ1-4; TRBD1 aligns across 8 bases. Trimming removed 0 bases from V and 6 bases from J; junction bases left unmatched: 3. CDR3 size: 14 residues. Germline lookup yields CDR1 GTSNPN and CDR2 SVGIG (reference sequence). The CDR3 here is CAWSVQGGHEKLFF. The CDR3 DNA sequence: TGTGCCTGGAGTGTACAGGGGGGGCATGAAAAACTGTTTTTT.

A note on this clone: Since a much larger clone is just one base distant, this may be a read error. The chain links TRBV9 to TRBJ1-1, with a tentative D call TRBD1 (5 bases). Germline V gene lookup returns CDR1 SGDLS and CDR2 YYNGEE. The V and J ends lost 0 bases and 1 base respectively, with 13 bases between them. The CDR3 covers 16 residues. CDR3 DNA sequence: TGTGCCAGCAGCGTAGGGGGCGGCCGACAGAACACTGAAGCTTTCTTT. Protein sequence: CASSVGGGRQNTEAFF.

The chain is built from TRBV7-3 and TRBJ2-5; the D gene could be TRBD1 or TRBD2 (5 bases each). The CDR3 is 13 residues long. CDR1 SGHTA and CDR2 FQGTGA come from the germline V gene. Trimming left V 3 bases short and J 6 bases short, with 11 bases between. In DNA form, the CDR3 reads TGTGCCAGCAGCTTGTTCGAGGGGCAGACCCAGTACTTC. This sequence encodes CASSLFEGQTQYF.

CDR3 sequence: CAWYRGDTGELFF. In DNA form, the CDR3 reads TGTGCCTGGTACAGGGGAGACACCGGGGAGCTGTTTTTT. The rearrangement links TRBV19 to TRBJ2-2; 7 bases are a match to TRBD1. The CDR3 extends over 13 amino acids. The junction had 6 bases not matched to a gene; V was cut back by 11 bases and J by 3 bases. CDR1 and CDR2 from the germline V gene are LNHDA and SQIVND (reference sequence).

The chain employs TRBV11-2 and TRBJ2-7, with 9 bases that match TRBD1. CDR1 and CDR2 from the germline V gene are SGHAT and FQNNGV. The CDR3 covers 14 residues. V was pared by 5 bases and J by 3 bases, with 5 bases of the junction left unmatched. DNA of the CDR3: TGTGCCAGCAGCCTCCGGGACAGGGTCTACGAGCAGTACTTC. This encodes CASSLRDRVYEQYF.

This clone was picked up many times. The chain recombines TRBV7-9 with TRBJ2-5; D unclear. Germline lookup yields CDR1 SEHNR and CDR2 FQNEAQ (reference sequence). This CDR3 region has 16 residues. V lost 1 base and J lost 3, with 15 bases in between. The DNA for the CDR3 is TGTGCCAGCAGCTTAGTGCTTAGTACAGACAAAGAGACCCAGTACTTC. Amino acid sequence: CASSLVLSTDKETQYF.

On this clone: This specimen includes other DNA sequences encoding the same CDR3. The rearrangement uses TRBV5-1 and TRBJ2-7; no clear D gene. V was clipped by 2 bases and J by 4 bases, with 7 bases between them. CDR3 length: 12 residues. CDR1 SGHRS and CDR2 YFSETQ come from the germline V gene. Here the CDR3 reads CASSLLPYEQYF. The CDR3, as DNA: TGCGCCAGCAGCTTACTACCATACGAGCAGTACTTC.

The rearrangement uses TRBV7-2 and TRBJ1-2; D is unresolved. The CDR3 is 15 residues long. V lost 5 bases and J lost 0, with 13 bases in between. Germline CDR1 is SGHTA and CDR2 is FQGNSA. The CDR3 reads CASSPGSVTNYGYTF. The CDR3, as DNA: TGTGCCAGCAGCCCTGGGAGTGTAACTAACTATGGCTACACCTTC.

This clone was seen once. V usage is TRBV7-9 and J usage is TRBJ2-7; D unclear. Germline CDR1 and CDR2: SEHNR and FQNEAQ (reference sequence). Trimming pared 1 base from V and 2 bases from J, leaving 12 bases between. The CDR3 has 15 residues. In DNA form, the CDR3 reads TGTGCCAGCAGCTTAGGACAATCAACCACCTACGAGCAGTACTTC. Protein sequence: CASSLGQSTTYEQYF.

The J gene is TRBJ1-1, the V gene TRBV7-3; 10 nucleotides match TRBD1. The germline gives CDR1 SGHTA, CDR2 FQGTGA. The CDR3 loop spans 14 amino acids. The V segment lost 5 bases and the J segment 1 base; nucleotides outside the gene matches: 1. The CDR3 region is CASSRQGANTEAFF. DNA for the CDR3: TGTGCCAGCAGCCGACAGGGGGCGAACACTGAAGCTTTCTTT.

The chain recombines TRBV30 with TRBJ2-3, with TRBD2 matching over 10 bases. The CDR3 has 15 residues. The germline gives CDR1 GTSNPN, CDR2 SVGIG (reference sequence). Trimming cost V 3 bases and J 2 bases; bases outside gene matches: 5. CDR3 coding DNA: TGTGCCTGGAGAACTAGCGGGACCTCCACAGATACGCAGTATTTT. It is translated as CAWRTSGTSTDTQYF. Using reference TRBV30 and TRBJ2-3 for the parts outside the CDR3, the full variable domain is SQTIHQWPATLVQPVGSPLSLECTVEGTSNPNLYWYRQAAGRGLQLLFYSVGIGQISSEVPQNLSASRPQDRQFILSSKKLLLSDSGFYLCAWRTSGTSTDTQYFGPGTRLTVL.

In its sample, this clone was seen once. This chain connects TRBV30 to TRBJ2-3; D is tentatively TRBD1 or TRBD2 (5 bases each). The germline V gene encodes CDR1 GTSNPN and CDR2 SVGIG (reference sequence). This CDR3 comprises 14 residues. Trimming stripped 2 bases from V and 0 bases from J, with 9 bases between. The CDR3 loop reads CAWSKGRSTDTQYF. The CDR3 DNA reads TGTGCCTGGAGTAAGGGACGGAGCACAGATACGCAGTATTTT.

This clone was seen a few times. The V call is TRBV28, the J call TRBJ1-4, with a weak D call TRBD1 (5 bases). This CDR3 is built from 13 residues. The V end lost 11 bases, the J end lost 4 bases, and 14 bases lay between the germline ends. CDR1 is MDHEN, CDR2 SYDVKM, per germline. The CDR3 loop is CAGLDRNNEKLFF. CDR3 DNA sequence: TGTGCCGGCCTAGACAGAAATAATGAAAAACTGTTTTTT.

The chain carries TRBV5-1 and TRBJ1-4; D perhaps matches TRBD1 (5 bases). Germline CDR1 and CDR2: SGHRS and YFSETQ. The CDR3 contains 17 residues. V was trimmed by 3 bases and J by 8 bases, leaving 23 bases between them. CDR3 amino acids: CASSWTSGVGDGEKLFF. CDR3 DNA sequence: TGCGCCAGCAGCTGGACTTCGGGCGTGGGGGATGGCGAAAAACTGTTTTTT.